Listed below are T cell receptor beta chains from one sample, sequenced in a study of CD8 T cells in Susac syndrome. MiXCR, run by TCRdb on the immunoSEQ multiplex PCR reads, gives a single entry per CDR3 protein. The profile shows about 190,000 distinct CDR3 sequences, approximately 95% of them singletons. The specimen was CD8+ T cells from PBMCs. These receptors all come from a human donor with Susac syndrome. The CDR3 runs from the conserved cysteine through the conserved F or W.

V: TRBV19
CDR3: CASSITVSSNQPQHF

V: TRBV12-3/TRBV12-4
CDR3: CASSHNRLLNTEAFF

V: TRBV27
CDR3: CASSAYRADTQYF

V: TRBV3-1
CDR3: CASSQVYTGGQPQHF

V: TRBV4-1
CDR3: CASSQERGIYEQYF

V: TRBV25-1
CDR3: CASSERFRTNTEAFF

V: TRBV19
CDR3: CASRTGETEAFF

V: TRBV28
CDR3: CASSSGQLQQRTEAFF

V: TRBV5-6
CDR3: CASSYSTGYYEQYF

V: TRBV7-2
CDR3: CASSFHQRLAGGPETQYF

V: TRBV5-1
CDR3: CASSGEIAKNIQYF